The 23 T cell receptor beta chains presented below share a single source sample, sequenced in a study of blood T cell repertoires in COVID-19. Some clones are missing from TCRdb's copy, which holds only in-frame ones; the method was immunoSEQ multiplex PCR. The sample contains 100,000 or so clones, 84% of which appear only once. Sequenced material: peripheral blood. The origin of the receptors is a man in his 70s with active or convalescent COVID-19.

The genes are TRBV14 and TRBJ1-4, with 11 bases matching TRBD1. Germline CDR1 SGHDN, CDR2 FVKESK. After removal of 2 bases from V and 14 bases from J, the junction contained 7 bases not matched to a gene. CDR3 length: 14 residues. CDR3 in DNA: TGTGCCAGCAGCCAACGAGGACAGGGGGCTTCGCTGTTTTTT. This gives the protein CASSQRGQGASLFF. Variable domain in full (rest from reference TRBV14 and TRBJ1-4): EAGVTQFPSHSVIEKGQTVTLRCDPISGHDNLYWYRRVMGKEIKFLLHFVKESKQDESGMPNNRFLAERTGGTYSTLKVQPAELEDSGVYFCASSQRGQGASLFFGSGTQLSVL.

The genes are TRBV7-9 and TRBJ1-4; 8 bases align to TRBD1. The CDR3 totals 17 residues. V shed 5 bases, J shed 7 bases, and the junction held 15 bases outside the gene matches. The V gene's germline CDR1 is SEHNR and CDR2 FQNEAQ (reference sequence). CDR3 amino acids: CASSLTERVQGGEKLFF. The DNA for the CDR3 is TGTGCCAGCAGCCTCACGGAACGGGTACAGGGGGGTGAAAAACTGTTTTTT.

The CDR3 DNA reads TGCGCCAGCAGCCTCCGGACAGGGAAGGCTGAAGCTTTCTTT. As protein: CASSLRTGKAEAFF. This chain links TRBV5-1 with TRBJ1-1, with 8 bases that match TRBD1. This CDR3 has 14 residues. J lost 6 bases, V lost 4 bases, and 8 bases had no gene match. The germline V gene encodes CDR1 SGHRS and CDR2 YFSETQ.

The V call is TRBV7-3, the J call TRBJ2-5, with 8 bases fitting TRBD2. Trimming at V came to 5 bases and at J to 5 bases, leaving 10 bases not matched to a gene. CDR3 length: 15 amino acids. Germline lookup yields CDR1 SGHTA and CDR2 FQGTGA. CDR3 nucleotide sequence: TGTGCCAGCAGCCCAGAGGGACTAGGGACGGAGACCCAGTACTTC. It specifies CASSPEGLGTETQYF.

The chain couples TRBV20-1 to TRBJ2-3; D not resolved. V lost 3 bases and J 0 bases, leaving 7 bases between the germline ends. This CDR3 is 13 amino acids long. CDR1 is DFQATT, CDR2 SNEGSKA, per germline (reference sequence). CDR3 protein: CSASFSSTDTQYF. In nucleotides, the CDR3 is TGCAGTGCTAGTTTCTCTAGCACAGATACGCAGTATTTT.

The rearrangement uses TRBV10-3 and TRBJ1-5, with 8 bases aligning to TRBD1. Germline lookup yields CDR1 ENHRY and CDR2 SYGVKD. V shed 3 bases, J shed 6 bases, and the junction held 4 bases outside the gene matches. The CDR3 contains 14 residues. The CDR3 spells CAISDRGPAQPQHF. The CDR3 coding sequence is TGTGCCATCAGTGACAGGGGGCCGGCTCAGCCCCAGCATTTT.

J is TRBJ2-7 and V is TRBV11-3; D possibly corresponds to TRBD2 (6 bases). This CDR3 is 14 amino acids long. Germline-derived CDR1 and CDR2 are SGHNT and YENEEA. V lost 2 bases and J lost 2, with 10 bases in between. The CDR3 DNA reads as TGTGCCAGCAGCTTAACCGGGGGAACCTACGAGCAGTACTTC. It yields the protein CASSLTGGTYEQYF. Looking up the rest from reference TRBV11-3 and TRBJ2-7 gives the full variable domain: EAGVVQSPRYKIIEKKQPVAFWCNPISGHNTLYWYLQNLGQGPELLIRYENEEAVDDSQLPKDRFSAERLKGVDSTLKIQPAELGDSAVYLCASSLTGGTYEQYFGPGTRLTVT.

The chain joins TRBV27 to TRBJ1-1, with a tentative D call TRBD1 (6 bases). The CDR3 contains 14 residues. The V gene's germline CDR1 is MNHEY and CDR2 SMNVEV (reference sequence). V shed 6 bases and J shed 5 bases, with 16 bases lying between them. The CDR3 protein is CASSLGRGWTEAFF. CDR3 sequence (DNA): TGTGCCAGCAGCCTTGGGAGGGGGTGGACTGAAGCTTTCTTT.

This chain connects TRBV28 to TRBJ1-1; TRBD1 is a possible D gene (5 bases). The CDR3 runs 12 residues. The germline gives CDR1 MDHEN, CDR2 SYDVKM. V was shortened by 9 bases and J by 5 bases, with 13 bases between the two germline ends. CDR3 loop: CASYRRGTEAFF. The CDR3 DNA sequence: TGTGCCAGTTACAGGAGAGGTACTGAAGCTTTCTTT.

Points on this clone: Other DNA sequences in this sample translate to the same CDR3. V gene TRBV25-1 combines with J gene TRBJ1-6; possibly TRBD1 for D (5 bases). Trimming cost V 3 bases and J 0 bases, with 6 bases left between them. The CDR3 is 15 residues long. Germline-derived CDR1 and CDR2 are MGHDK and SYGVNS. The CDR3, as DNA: TGTGCCAGCAGTGAGGGGGGCTCCTATAATTCACCCCTCCACTTT. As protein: CASSEGGSYNSPLHF.

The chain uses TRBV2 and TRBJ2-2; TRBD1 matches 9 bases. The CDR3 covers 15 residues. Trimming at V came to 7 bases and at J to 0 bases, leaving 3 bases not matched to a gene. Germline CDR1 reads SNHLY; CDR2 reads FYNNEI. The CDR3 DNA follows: TGTGCCAGCAACAGACAGGGGGCGAACACCGGGGAGCTGTTTTTT. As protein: CASNRQGANTGELFF. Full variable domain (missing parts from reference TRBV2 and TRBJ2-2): EPEVTQTPSHQVTQMGQEVILRCVPISNHLYFYWYRQILGQKVEFLVSFYNNEISEKSEIFDDQFSVERPDGSNFTLKIRSTKLEDSAMYFCASNRQGANTGELFFGEGSRLTVL.

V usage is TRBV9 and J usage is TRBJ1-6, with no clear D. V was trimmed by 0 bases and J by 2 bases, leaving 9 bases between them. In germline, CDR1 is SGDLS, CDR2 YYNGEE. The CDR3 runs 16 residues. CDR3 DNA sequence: TGTGCCAGCAGCGTAGACAGAGAGCCCTATAATTCACCCCTCCACTTT. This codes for CASSVDREPYNSPLHF. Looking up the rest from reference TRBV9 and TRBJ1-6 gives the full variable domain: DSGVTQTPKHLITATGQRVTLRCSPRSGDLSVYWYQQSLDQGLQFLIQYYNGEERAKGNILERFSAQQFPDLHSELNLSSLELGDSALYFCASSVDREPYNSPLHFGNGTRLTVT.

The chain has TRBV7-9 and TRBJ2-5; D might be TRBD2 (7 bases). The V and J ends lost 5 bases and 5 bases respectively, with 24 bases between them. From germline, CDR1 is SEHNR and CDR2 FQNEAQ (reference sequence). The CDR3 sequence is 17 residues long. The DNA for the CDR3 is TGTGCCAGCAGCCCGGGGAGGGGGATCCAGGCCAGCGAGACCCAGTACTTC. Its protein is CASSPGRGIQASETQYF.

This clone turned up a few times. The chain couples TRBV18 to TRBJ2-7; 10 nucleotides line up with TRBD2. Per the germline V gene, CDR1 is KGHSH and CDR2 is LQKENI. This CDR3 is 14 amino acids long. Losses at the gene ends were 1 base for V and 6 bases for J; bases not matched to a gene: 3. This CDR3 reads CASSPLAGGSEQYF. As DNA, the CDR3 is TGTGCCAGCTCACCACTAGCGGGGGGATCCGAGCAGTACTTC. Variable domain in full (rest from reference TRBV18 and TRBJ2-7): NAGVMQNPRHLVRRRGQEARLRCSPMKGHSHVYWYRQLPEEGLKFMVYLQKENIIDESGMPKERFSAEFPKEGPSILRIQQVVRGDSAAYFCASSPLAGGSEQYFGPGTRLTVT.

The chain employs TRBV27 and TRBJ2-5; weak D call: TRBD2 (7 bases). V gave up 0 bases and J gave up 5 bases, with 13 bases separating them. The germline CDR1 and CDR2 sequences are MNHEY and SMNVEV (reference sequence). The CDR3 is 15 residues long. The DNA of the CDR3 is TGTGCCAGCAGTTTATCGGGGGGGCCCTGGGAGACCCAGTACTTC. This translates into CASSLSGGPWETQYF.

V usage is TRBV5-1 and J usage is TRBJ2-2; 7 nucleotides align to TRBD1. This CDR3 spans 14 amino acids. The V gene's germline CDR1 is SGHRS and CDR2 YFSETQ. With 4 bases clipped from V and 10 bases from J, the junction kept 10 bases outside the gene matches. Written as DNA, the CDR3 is TGCGCCAGCAGCCCCACAGGGGACGCCGAGGAGCTGTTTTTT. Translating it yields CASSPTGDAEELFF.

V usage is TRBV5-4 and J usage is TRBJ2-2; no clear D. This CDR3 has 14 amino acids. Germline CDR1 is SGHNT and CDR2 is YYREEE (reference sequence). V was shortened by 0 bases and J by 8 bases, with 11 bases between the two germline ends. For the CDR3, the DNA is TGTGCCAGCAGCTTGGAACCTACGGAGGGGGAGCTGTTTTTT. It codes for CASSLEPTEGELFF.

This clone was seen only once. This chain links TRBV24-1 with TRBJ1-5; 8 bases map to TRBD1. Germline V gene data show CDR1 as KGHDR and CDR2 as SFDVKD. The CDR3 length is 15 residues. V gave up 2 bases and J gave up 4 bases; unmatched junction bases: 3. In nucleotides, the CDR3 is TGTGCCACCAGTGATTCGCAGGGGGCGAATCAGCCCCAGCATTTT. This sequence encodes CATSDSQGANQPQHF.

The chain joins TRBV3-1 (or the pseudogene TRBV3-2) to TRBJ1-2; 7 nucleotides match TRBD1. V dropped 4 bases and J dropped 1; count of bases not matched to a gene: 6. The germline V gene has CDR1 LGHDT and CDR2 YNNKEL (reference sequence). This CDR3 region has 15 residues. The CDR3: CASSPLWDSNYGYTF. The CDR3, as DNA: TGTGCCAGCAGCCCCCTCTGGGACAGTAACTATGGCTACACCTTC.

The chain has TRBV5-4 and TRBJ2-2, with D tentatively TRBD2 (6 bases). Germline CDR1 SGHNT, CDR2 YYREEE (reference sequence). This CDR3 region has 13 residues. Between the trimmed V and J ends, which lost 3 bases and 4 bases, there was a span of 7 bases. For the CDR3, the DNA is TGTGCCAGCAGCTGGGACTTCACCGGGGAGCTGTTTTTT. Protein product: CASSWDFTGELFF.

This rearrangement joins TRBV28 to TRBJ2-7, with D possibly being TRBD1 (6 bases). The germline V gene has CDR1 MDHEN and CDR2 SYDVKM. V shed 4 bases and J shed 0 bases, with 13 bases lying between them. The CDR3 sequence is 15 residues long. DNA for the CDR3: TGTGCCAGCAGTTCGGCAGGGGCTAGCTCCTACGAGCAGTACTTC. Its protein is CASSSAGASSYEQYF.

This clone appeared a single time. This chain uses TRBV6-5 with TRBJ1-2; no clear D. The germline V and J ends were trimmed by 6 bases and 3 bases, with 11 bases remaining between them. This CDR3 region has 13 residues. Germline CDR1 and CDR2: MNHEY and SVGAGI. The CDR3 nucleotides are TGTGCCAGCAGACCCCCGGGAGACTATGGCTACACCTTC. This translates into CASRPPGDYGYTF.

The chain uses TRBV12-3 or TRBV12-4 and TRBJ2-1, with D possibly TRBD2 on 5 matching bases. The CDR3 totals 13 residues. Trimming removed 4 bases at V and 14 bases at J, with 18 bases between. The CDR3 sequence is CASSSSERPWKFF. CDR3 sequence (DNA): TGTGCCAGCAGTTCCTCAGAGCGGCCATGGAAGTTCTTC.